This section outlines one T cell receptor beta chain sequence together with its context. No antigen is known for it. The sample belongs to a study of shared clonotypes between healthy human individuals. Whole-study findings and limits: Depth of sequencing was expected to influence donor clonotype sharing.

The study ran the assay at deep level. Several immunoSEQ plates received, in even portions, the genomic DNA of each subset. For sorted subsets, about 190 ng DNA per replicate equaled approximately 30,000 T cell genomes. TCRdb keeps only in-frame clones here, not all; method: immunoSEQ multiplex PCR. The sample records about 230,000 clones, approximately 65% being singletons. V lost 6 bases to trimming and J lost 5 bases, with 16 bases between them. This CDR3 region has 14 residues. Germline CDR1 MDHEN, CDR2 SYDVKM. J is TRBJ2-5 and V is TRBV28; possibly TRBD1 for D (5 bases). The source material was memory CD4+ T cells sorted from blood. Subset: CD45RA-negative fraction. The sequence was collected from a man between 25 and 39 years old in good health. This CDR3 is CASRPQGGEETQYF. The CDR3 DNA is TGTGCCAGCAGGCCCCAGGGCGGCGAGGAGACCCAGTACTTC.